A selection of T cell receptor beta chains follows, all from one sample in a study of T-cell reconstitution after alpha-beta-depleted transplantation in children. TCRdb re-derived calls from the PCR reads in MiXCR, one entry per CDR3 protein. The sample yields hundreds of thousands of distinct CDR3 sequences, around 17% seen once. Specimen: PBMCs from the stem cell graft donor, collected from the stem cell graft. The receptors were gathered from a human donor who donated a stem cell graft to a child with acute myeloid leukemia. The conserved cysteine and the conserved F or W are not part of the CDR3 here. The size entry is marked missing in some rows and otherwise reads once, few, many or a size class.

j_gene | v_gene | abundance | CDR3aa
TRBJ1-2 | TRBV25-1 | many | ASSPDRGIRKGGYT
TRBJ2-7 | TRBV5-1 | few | ASSSLSGGESYEQY
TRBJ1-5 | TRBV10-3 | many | AISGDSFNQPQH
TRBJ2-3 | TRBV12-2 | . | ASRSSGGITDTQY
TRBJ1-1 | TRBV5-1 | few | ASSYRQGSNTEAF
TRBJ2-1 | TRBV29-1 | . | SVEGGSGKQF
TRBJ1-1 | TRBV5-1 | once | ASSLGPGTGQTEAF
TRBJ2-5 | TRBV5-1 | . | ASSPLGSGTQY
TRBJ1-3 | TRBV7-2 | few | ASSVTGVSGNTIY
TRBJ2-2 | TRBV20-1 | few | SASDRANTGELF
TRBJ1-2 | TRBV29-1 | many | SVSSTYGYT
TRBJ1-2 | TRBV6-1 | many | ASNRGPNGYT
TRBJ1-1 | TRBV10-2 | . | ASANRQAEAF
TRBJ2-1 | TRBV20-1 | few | SAARFASGGAYNEQF
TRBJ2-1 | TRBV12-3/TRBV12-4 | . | ASREAGEQF
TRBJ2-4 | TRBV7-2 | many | ASSLEGGAVDIQY
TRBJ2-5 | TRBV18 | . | ASSKQAIGETQY
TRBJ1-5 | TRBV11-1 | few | ASSLRGNNQPQH
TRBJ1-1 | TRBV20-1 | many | GLTEAF
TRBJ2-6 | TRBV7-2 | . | ASSISNPGANVLT
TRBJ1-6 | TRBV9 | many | ASSPAGQLNSPLH
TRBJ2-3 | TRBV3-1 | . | ASNEGGHHTDTQY
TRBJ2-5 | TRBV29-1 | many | SVGVVDETQY
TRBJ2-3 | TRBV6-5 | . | ASSYGGSADTQY
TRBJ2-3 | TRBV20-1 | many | SARAPGTATSTDTQY
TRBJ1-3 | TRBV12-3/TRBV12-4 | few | ASSHPTASSGNTIY
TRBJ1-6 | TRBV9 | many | ASSGSGWNSPLH